The clone carrying this T cell receptor beta chain was found many times. Antigen unknown. These data are taken from a study of spatial heterogeneity in lung cancer. Study in general: When available, follow-up PBMC samples taken a median of about two years after resection were sequenced.

In the library, each TCR cDNA molecule bore its own unique molecular identifier. TCRdb re-derived calls from the 5' RACE reads in MiXCR, one entry per CDR3 protein. Of around 44,000 distinct CDR3 sequences in the sample, about 10% were seen once. General observations from the study: Relative to follow-up, resection was when ubiquitous expanded tumor TCRs appeared more in blood.

In germline, CDR1 is DFQATT, CDR2 SNEGSKA (reference sequence). V was trimmed by 1 base and J by 15 bases, leaving 13 bases between them. The CDR3 totals 11 residues. This sample's time point: blood at routine non-recurrence follow-up after resection. Whole RNA, which was extracted from tumor, nontumor lung tissue or frozen PBMC, was sequenced without any cell sorting. The chain recombines TRBV20-1 with TRBJ2-1; D is unresolved. The source is a female donor with early-stage non-small cell lung cancer. The starting material was PBMCs, obtained at follow-up. The CDR3 here is CSARATTLLFF. The CDR3, as DNA: TGCAGTGCTAGAGCCACCACACTTCTGTTCTTC.